This T cell receptor (beta chain) was sequenced in a study of blood T cell repertoires in COVID-19. About the study: Both acute and convalescent COVID-19 samples were obtained from the United States, Italy and Spain. PBMCs, B-cell-depleted T cells, or T cells were the source of the cDNA or gDNA that made up the material.

V lost 4 bases and J 12 bases, leaving 13 bases between the germline ends. There are 13 residues in the CDR3. Germline V CDR1 and CDR2: SGHVS, FQNEAQ. Source study methods: Nucleated cell counts were estimated from reference gene primer amplification. The repertoire was sequenced with immunoSEQ multiplex PCR; TCRdb's copy has only in-frame clones and lacks some. V and J calls and clone size are those listed in that table; D and trimming were worked out from the DNA. The data contain roughly 50,000 clones, less than 90% of them seen just once; the ten biggest clones take up approximately 10%. The genes are TRBV7-8 and TRBJ1-6; D not certain. This TCR derives from a human donor in a cohort sampled during active COVID-19. Sequences were obtained from peripheral blood. CDR3 sequence reads: CASSSTHGEPLHF. The CDR3 DNA sequence: TGTGCCAGCAGCTCAACTCACGGAGAACCCCTCCACTTT.